This TCR beta chain was obtained from a study of T cells expressing NK-cell markers. The CDR3 loop spans 13 amino acids. Germline V gene lookup returns CDR1 SGHTA and CDR2 FQGTGA. With the 5' RACE reads reprocessed, TCRdb shows one record per CDR3 protein and no DNA. This table lists hundreds of thousands of distinct CDR3 sequences. This chain links TRBV7-3 with TRBJ1-3. The specimen was blood T cells: a sorted CD56 or NKG2C T cell subset, CD4+ or CD8+ T cells, or bulk PBMC T cells (not recorded which). The receptor was isolated from a man aged 18 to 30 in good health. The CDR3 protein is CALGSAAGNTIYF. Using reference TRBV7-3 and TRBJ1-3 for the parts outside the CDR3, the full variable domain is GAGVSQTPSNKVTEKGKYVELRCDPISGHTALYWYRQSLGQGPEFLIYFQGTGAADDSGLPNDRFFAVRPEGSVSTLKIQRTERGDSAVYLCALGSAAGNTIYFGEGSWLTVV.